This TCR beta chain comes out of a study of PD-1 blockade in classical Hodgkin lymphoma. Study-level points and caveats: Possibly reflecting disease activity or prior therapy, repertoire differences have causes that remain undefined.

This clone has just a few counts. The antigen remains unidentified. With no exception, relapse followed autologous stem cell transplantation in all patients, and brentuximab vedotin exposure varied. V was clipped by 1 base and J by 2 bases, with 2 bases between them. The CDR3 is 11 residues long. CDR1 SQVTM and CDR2 ANQGSEA come from the germline V gene. Libraries were prepared by immunoSEQ multiplex PCR; TCRdb keeps only in-frame clonotypes and omits some of them. In the table there are some 150,000 clones, less than 80% of which are singletons. The receptor comes from a human donor with classical Hodgkin lymphoma. The source was peripheral blood mononuclear cells (PBMCs), collected before the second cycle of nivolumab. The chain has TRBV29-1 and TRBJ1-1; no definite D call. CDR3 DNA: TGCAGCGTTGAAGGTAACACTGAAGCTTTCTTT. This translates into CSVEGNTEAFF.